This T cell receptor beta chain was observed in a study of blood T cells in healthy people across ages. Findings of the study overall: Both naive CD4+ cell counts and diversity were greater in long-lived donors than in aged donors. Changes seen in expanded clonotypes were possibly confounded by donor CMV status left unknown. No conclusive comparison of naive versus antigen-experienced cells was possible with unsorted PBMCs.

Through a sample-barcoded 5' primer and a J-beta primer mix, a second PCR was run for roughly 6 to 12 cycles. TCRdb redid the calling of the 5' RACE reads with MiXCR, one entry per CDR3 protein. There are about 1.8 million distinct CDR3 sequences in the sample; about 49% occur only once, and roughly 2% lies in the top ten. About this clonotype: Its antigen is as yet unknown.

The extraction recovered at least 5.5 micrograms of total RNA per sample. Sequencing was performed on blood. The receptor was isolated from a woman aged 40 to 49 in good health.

This CDR3 reads CASSLVPNQPQHF. In nucleotides, the CDR3 is TGTGCCAGCAGTTTAGTCCCAAATCAGCCCCAGCATTTT. This chain connects TRBV12-3 or TRBV12-4 to TRBJ1-5, with D unresolved. Trimming stripped 1 base from V and 4 bases from J, with 5 bases between. The CDR3 totals 13 residues.